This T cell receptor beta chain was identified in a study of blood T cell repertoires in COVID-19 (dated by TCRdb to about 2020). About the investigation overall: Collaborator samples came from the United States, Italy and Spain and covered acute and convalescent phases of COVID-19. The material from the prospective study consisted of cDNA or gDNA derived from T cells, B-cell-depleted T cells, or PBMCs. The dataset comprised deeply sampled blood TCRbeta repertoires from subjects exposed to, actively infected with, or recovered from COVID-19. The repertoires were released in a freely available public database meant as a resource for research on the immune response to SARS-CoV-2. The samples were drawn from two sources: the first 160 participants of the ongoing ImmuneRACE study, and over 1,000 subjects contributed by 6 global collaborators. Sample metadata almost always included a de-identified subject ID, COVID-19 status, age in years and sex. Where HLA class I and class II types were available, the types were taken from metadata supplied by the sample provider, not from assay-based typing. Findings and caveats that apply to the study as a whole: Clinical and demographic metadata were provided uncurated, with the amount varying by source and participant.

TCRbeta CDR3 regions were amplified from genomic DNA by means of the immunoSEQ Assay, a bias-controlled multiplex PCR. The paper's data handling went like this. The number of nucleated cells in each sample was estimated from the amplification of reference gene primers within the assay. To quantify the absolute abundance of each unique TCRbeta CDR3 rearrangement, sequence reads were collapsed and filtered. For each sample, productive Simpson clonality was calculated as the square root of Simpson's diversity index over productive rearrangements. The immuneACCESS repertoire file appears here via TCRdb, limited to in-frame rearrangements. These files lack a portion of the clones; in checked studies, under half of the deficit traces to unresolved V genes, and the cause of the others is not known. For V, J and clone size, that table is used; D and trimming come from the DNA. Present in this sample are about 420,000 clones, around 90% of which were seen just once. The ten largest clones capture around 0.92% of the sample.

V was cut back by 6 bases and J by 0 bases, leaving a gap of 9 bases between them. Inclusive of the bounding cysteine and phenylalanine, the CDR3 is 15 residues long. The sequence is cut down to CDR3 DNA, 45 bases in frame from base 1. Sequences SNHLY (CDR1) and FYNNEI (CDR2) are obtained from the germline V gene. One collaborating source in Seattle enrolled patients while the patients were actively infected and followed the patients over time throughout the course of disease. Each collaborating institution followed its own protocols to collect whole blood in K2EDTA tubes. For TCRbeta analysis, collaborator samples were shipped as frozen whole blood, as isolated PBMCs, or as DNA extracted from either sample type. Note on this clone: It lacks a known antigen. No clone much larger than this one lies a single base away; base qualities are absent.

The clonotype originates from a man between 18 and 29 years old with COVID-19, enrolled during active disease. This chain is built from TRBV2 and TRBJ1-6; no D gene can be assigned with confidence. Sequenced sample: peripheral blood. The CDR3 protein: CASRSGSSYNSPLHF. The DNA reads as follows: TGTGCCAGCAGGTCGGGGAGCTCCTATAATTCACCCCTCCACTTT.